The next 25 T cell receptor beta chains were all read from a single sample in a study of cytomegalovirus exposure and HLA in healthy donors. The PCR ran on 60 Vbeta and 13 Jbeta primers. TCRdb's copy holds only in-frame clones and misses some; the assay was immunoSEQ multiplex PCR. The table lists 150,000 to 200,000 clones, about four fifths of them singletons. Sequenced: PBMCs. The receptors stem from a woman under 40 in good health and CMV-seronegative.

CDR3 nucleotide sequence: TGTGCCAGCAGCCTTCAACAGGGAGGGACTGAAGCTTTCTTT. It translates to CASSLQQGGTEAFF. This sequence joins TRBV7-3 and TRBJ1-1; the D gene is possibly TRBD1 (6 bases). The CDR3 totals 14 residues. CDR1 SGHTA and CDR2 FQGTGA come from the germline V gene. The germline V and J ends were trimmed by 5 bases and 5 bases, with 15 bases remaining between them.

The chain is built from TRBV6-1 and TRBJ2-1; 7 nucleotides align to TRBD2. After removal of 0 bases from V and 13 bases from J, the junction contained 12 bases not matched to a gene. Looked up from germline, CDR1 is MNHNS and CDR2 is SASEGT. The CDR3 runs 15 residues. The CDR3 region is CASSEAVAMGGKQFF. The CDR3 DNA follows: TGTGCCAGCAGTGAAGCCGTGGCTATGGGAGGGAAACAGTTCTTC.

This clone was recorded once. V is TRBV14 and J is TRBJ1-2; no reliable D call. Trimming cost V 1 base and J 8 bases, with 11 bases left between them. The CDR3 is 13 residues long. The germline V gene encodes CDR1 SGHDN and CDR2 FVKESK. CDR3 amino acids: CASSQVEGGGYTF. CDR3 in DNA: TGTGCCAGCAGCCAAGTCGAGGGTGGCGGCTACACCTTC. Full variable domain (missing parts from reference TRBV14 and TRBJ1-2): EAGVTQFPSHSVIEKGQTVTLRCDPISGHDNLYWYRRVMGKEIKFLLHFVKESKQDESGMPNNRFLAERTGGTYSTLKVQPAELEDSGVYFCASSQVEGGGYTFGSGTRLTVV.

The chain carries TRBV30 and TRBJ2-3, with unresolved D. Germline CDR1 and CDR2: GTSNPN and SVGIG (reference sequence). The V and J ends lost 2 bases and 1 base respectively, with 4 bases between them. The CDR3 contains 12 residues. The CDR3 DNA sequence: TGTGCCTGGAGTACAGGCACAGATACGCAGTATTTT. It yields the protein CAWSTGTDTQYF.

This chain connects TRBV19 to TRBJ1-5; 10 bases line up with TRBD1. V dropped 5 bases and J dropped 7; count of bases not matched to a gene: 11. Germline values: CDR1 LNHDA, CDR2 SQIVND (reference sequence). The CDR3 spans 16 residues. The chain's CDR3 is CASSAGTGVFRQPQHF. The CDR3 nucleotides read TGTGCCAGTAGTGCCGGGACAGGGGTGTTCAGGCAGCCCCAGCATTTT.

The chain employs TRBV29-1 and TRBJ2-3; TRBD2 agrees at 7 bases. The germline gives CDR1 SQVTM, CDR2 ANQGSEA. CDR3 length: 16 amino acids. V shed 4 bases and J 5 bases; nucleotides not matched to a gene: 15. CDR3 amino acids: CSVGQLAGGSIDTQYF. The CDR3, as DNA: TGCAGCGTTGGACAGTTGGCAGGCGGGAGTATAGATACGCAGTATTTT.

DNA of the CDR3: TGTGCCAGCAGTGACAGGGGAGTGGGGCAGCCCCAGCATTTT. Translating it yields CASSDRGVGQPQHF. V usage is TRBV2 and J usage is TRBJ1-5; a possible D gene is TRBD1 (6 bases). In germline, CDR1 is SNHLY, CDR2 FYNNEI. The CDR3 consists of 14 residues. V gave up 3 bases and J gave up 7 bases, with 13 bases separating them.

The chain joins TRBV10-3 to TRBJ2-7, with D tentatively TRBD1 (5 bases). V was trimmed by 7 bases and J by 2 bases, leaving 18 bases between them. This CDR3 is built from 15 residues. Per the germline V gene, CDR1 is ENHRY and CDR2 is SYGVKD. Written as DNA, the CDR3 is TGTGCCATCACAGACTCGACAGCGTCCCCCTACGAGCAGTACTTC. This codes for CAITDSTASPYEQYF.

A few counts support this clone. V gene TRBV7-3 combines with J gene TRBJ2-1, with TRBD1 matching over 9 bases. Germline lookup yields CDR1 SGHTA and CDR2 FQGTGA. Unmatched junction bases numbered 14, after V lost 5 bases and J lost 9 bases. The CDR3 length is 16 residues. This CDR3 reads CASSLRPWTGEGEQFF. The CDR3 nucleotides are TGTGCCAGCAGCCTCCGACCCTGGACAGGGGAAGGTGAGCAGTTCTTC.

The rearrangement links TRBV5-8 to TRBJ1-5, with D maybe TRBD1 (6 bases). Looked up from germline, CDR1 is SGHTS and CDR2 is YDEGEE. The ends were cut back, 2 bases at V and 2 bases at J, with 11 bases in the middle. CDR3 length: 15 amino acids. The CDR3 loop reads CASSLRGAGNQPQHF. The DNA of the CDR3 is TGTGCCAGCAGCTTACGGGGGGCGGGCAATCAGCCCCAGCATTTT.

V is TRBV6-5 and J is TRBJ2-7, with TRBD2 matching over 12 bases. The CDR3 length is 16 residues. J lost 0 bases, V lost 3 bases, and 3 bases had no gene match. Germline-derived CDR1 and CDR2 are MNHEY and SVGAGI. The CDR3 DNA reads as TGTGCCAGCAGTTATAGACTAGCGGGGGCCTCCTACGAGCAGTACTTC. It specifies CASSYRLAGASYEQYF.

The chain employs TRBV6-1 and TRBJ1-5, with D maybe TRBD1 (5 bases). Germline CDR1 is MNHNS and CDR2 is SASEGT. With 4 bases removed from V and 5 bases from J, the gap between germline ends came to 12 bases. The CDR3 runs 14 residues. The CDR3 DNA is TGTGCCAGCAGTGCCCAGGGTTCCTATCAGCCCCAGCATTTT. Translating it yields CASSAQGSYQPQHF.

This chain connects TRBV29-1 to TRBJ1-2, with D uncertain. Per the germline V gene, CDR1 is SQVTM and CDR2 is ANQGSEA. The CDR3 runs to 13 residues. V was clipped by 7 bases and J by 1 base, with 13 bases between them. The CDR3 sequence is CSAGAGDNYGYTF. The CDR3 region has the DNA TGCAGCGCTGGAGCCGGGGATAACTATGGCTACACCTTC.

This clone turned up a few times. The genes are TRBV28 and TRBJ2-6; 7 nucleotides line up with TRBD1. From germline, CDR1 is MDHEN and CDR2 SYDVKM. The CDR3 has 17 residues. The V segment lost 4 bases and the J segment 2 bases; nucleotides outside the gene matches: 8. The CDR3 DNA reads TGTGCCAGCAGTTGGGGACAGCTAGGTACTGGGGCCAACGTCCTGACTTTC. Translating gives CASSWGQLGTGANVLTF. Combining the CDR3 with reference TRBV28 and TRBJ2-6 gives the whole variable domain DVKVTQSSRYLVKRTGEKVFLECVQDMDHENMFWYRQDPGLGLRLIYFSYDVKMKEKGDIPEGYSVSREKKERFSLILESASTNQTSMYLCASSWGQLGTGANVLTFGAGSRLTVL.

V is TRBV4-1 and J is TRBJ1-1; TRBD1 is a possible D gene (5 bases). V lost 0 bases and J 5 bases, leaving 16 bases between the germline ends. From germline, CDR1 is MGHRA and CDR2 YSYEKL. The CDR3 length is 16 residues. The CDR3 spells CASSQDPGVGRTEAFF. The CDR3 DNA sequence: TGCGCCAGCAGCCAAGACCCGGGTGTGGGGCGGACTGAAGCTTTCTTT.

This clone was found a few times. This chain uses TRBV4-1 with TRBJ1-1; maybe TRBD1 (6 bases). Germline V lookup: CDR1 MGHRA, CDR2 YSYEKL. V lost 1 base and J lost 2, with 8 bases in between. The CDR3 is made up of 14 amino acids. Here the CDR3 DNA reads TGCGCCAGCAGCCAAGGGACAGACAACACTGAAGCTTTCTTT. Translated, it gives CASSQGTDNTEAFF.

In this sample, this clone turned up once. The CDR3 DNA is TGTGCCAGCAGTTACTCGTCGACAGGGGGTGGTTCACCCCTCCACTTT. As protein: CASSYSSTGGGSPLHF. V gene TRBV6-6 combines with J gene TRBJ1-6; 9 positions agree with TRBD1. Germline loops: CDR1 MNHNY, CDR2 SVGAGI (reference sequence). The junction had 6 bases not matched to a gene; V was cut back by 0 bases and J by 9 bases. CDR3 length equals 16 residues.

Only one count was recorded for this clone. The V gene is TRBV12-5, the J gene TRBJ1-5; TRBD1 aligns across 10 bases. The CDR3 sequence is 15 residues long. Germline CDR1 reads LGHNT; CDR2 reads FRNRAP. The J segment lost 1 base and the V segment lost 6 bases, leaving 3 bases of the junction unmatched. This CDR3 reads CASGLGQGSNQPQHF. CDR3 nucleotide sequence: TGTGCTAGTGGCCTGGGACAGGGGAGCAATCAGCCCCAGCATTTT.

This clone is a singleton in its sample. This chain joins TRBV30 and TRBJ2-3, with D possibly being TRBD1 (6 bases). Deletions cut 2 bases from V and 2 bases from J, with 8 bases between. The CDR3 length is 13 residues. Germline values: CDR1 GTSNPN, CDR2 SVGIG (reference sequence). The CDR3 sequence is CAWSWTATDTQYF. The CDR3 DNA sequence: TGTGCCTGGAGTTGGACAGCCACAGATACGCAGTATTTT.

The J gene is TRBJ2-1, the V gene TRBV7-8, with TRBD2 matching over 11 bases. V shed 2 bases, J shed 5 bases, and the junction held 5 bases outside the gene matches. The CDR3 is made up of 16 amino acids. Germline CDR1 is SGHVS and CDR2 is FQNEAQ. The CDR3 DNA is TGTGCCAGCAGCTTATACTTAGCGGGGGGGAACAATGAGCAGTTCTTC. It specifies CASSLYLAGGNNEQFF.

The rearrangement links TRBV30 to TRBJ2-3; TRBD2 aligns across 7 bases. The J segment lost 6 bases and the V segment lost 2 bases, leaving 14 bases of the junction unmatched. Germline V CDR1 and CDR2: GTSNPN, SVGIG (reference sequence). This CDR3 region has 16 residues. The chain's CDR3 is CAWSSLLAGVRDTQYF. The CDR3 DNA reads TGTGCCTGGAGTTCCCTCCTGGCGGGGGTCAGGGATACGCAGTATTTT.

This clone was seen a handful of times. The chain has TRBV27 and TRBJ2-3; 9 positions match TRBD2. The CDR3 has 17 amino acids. The junction had 7 bases not matched to a gene; V was cut back by 2 bases and J by 1 base. Germline values: CDR1 MNHEY, CDR2 SMNVEV (reference sequence). The CDR3 DNA reads TGTGCCAGCAGTTTACTCCGGCGGGGGGGCGGCACAGATACGCAGTATTTT. This sequence encodes CASSLLRRGGGTDTQYF.

V gene TRBV5-1 combines with J gene TRBJ2-1; weak D call: TRBD2 (6 bases). Germline CDR1 reads SGHRS; CDR2 reads YFSETQ. The CDR3 contains 14 residues. V lost 10 bases to trimming and J lost 7 bases, with 21 bases between them. CDR3 nucleotides: TGCGCCTCATCCGGGACTGCCCCCCCAAATGAGCAGTTCTTC. This encodes CASSGTAPPNEQFF.

V usage is TRBV6-6 and J usage is TRBJ2-2; possibly TRBD2 for D (5 bases). Trimming took 4 bases from V and 1 from J, leaving 10 bases between them. The CDR3 is made up of 15 amino acids. From germline, CDR1 is MNHNY and CDR2 SVGAGI (reference sequence). The CDR3 region is CASSWHRENTGELFF. As DNA, the CDR3 is TGTGCCAGCAGTTGGCACCGGGAGAACACCGGGGAGCTGTTTTTT.

This chain joins TRBV15 and TRBJ1-6; TRBD1 agrees at 7 bases. This CDR3 spans 15 amino acids. Unmatched junction bases numbered 7, after V lost 5 bases and J lost 6 bases. Germline CDR1 reads LNHNV; CDR2 reads YYDKDF (reference sequence). The CDR3 nucleotides are TGTGCCACCAGCGCGACAGGGACGAGTAATTCACCCCTCCACTTT. Amino acids: CATSATGTSNSPLHF.